This T cell receptor beta chain was documented in a study of blood T cell repertoires in COVID-19. Study-wide context: There were acute and convalescent COVID-19 samples, and they came from the United States, Italy and Spain. Sources were T cells, B-cell-depleted T cells, or PBMCs; the material itself was cDNA or gDNA.

The authors' processing: Amplification from reference gene primers served as the basis for estimated nucleated cell counts. Generated by immunoSEQ multiplex PCR, the TCRdb table keeps only in-frame clones and is missing some. V and J calls and clone size are as listed in that table; D and trimming were resolved from the DNA. Counted here are approximately 77,000 clones, 80% occurring once; the ten biggest clones make up around 4.7%. The CDR3 is 12 residues long. Germline-derived CDR1 and CDR2 are SGHRS and YFSETQ. Trimming took 5 bases from V and 0 from J, leaving 5 bases between them. This sequence originates from a woman between 65 and 79 years old with acute or convalescent COVID-19. Sequencing was carried out using peripheral blood. The chain recombines TRBV5-1 with TRBJ2-5, with D hard to call. The DNA for the CDR3 is TGCGCCAGCAGGAGTAACCAAGAGACCCAGTACTTC. It specifies CASRSNQETQYF. Based on the CDR3 plus reference TRBV5-1 and TRBJ2-5, the full variable domain is KAGVTQTPRYLIKTRGQQVTLSCSPISGHRSVSWYQQTPGQGLQFLFEYFSETQRNKGNFPGRFSGRQFSNSRSEMNVSTLELGDSALYLCASRSNQETQYFGPGTRLLVL.